This T cell receptor (beta chain) derives from a study of T-cell reconstitution after alpha-beta-depleted transplantation in children. As it was prepared, the TCRbeta library received unique molecular identifiers. MiXCR, applied by TCRdb to the PCR reads, yields one record per CDR3 protein. This sample carries approximately 490,000 distinct CDR3 sequences, around 13% of them seen once, and the ten largest clones take around 6.1%. The trim removed 7 bases at V and 3 bases at J, leaving 10 bases unmatched. This CDR3 comprises 15 residues. The germline CDR1 and CDR2 sequences are MNHNS and SASEGT. The sequence was obtained from a human donor who donated a stem cell graft to a child with combined immunodeficiency. This specimen consisted of PBMCs from the stem cell graft donor, obtained from the stem cell graft. The gene calls are TRBV6-1 and TRBJ1-1; 8 bases line up with TRBD1. The CDR3 reads CASTTHQTGDTEAFF. The CDR3 nucleotides are TGTGCCAGCACTACCCATCAGACAGGGGACACTGAAGCTTTCTTT.